This T cell receptor (beta chain) was captured in a study of blood T cells in healthy people across ages. Sample-barcoded 5' priming and a J-beta primer mix drove a second PCR of about 7 to 11 cycles. In TCRdb, the 5' RACE reads were re-called with MiXCR into one record per CDR3 protein. The sample consists of over 1,500,000 distinct CDR3 sequences, around 50% of them appearing once. Notes on the study in general: Roughly linear declines in TCR beta diversity per million T cells occurred with age.

Trimming removed 4 bases at V and 1 base at J, with 11 bases between. The length of the CDR3 is 16 residues. CDR1 and CDR2 (germline): SEHNR, FQNEAQ (reference sequence). This clonotype showed up just a few times. The antigen is unknown. The rearrangement links TRBV7-9 to TRBJ2-6; D unresolved. The receptor's source is a woman between 40 and 55 years old in good health. Input material: blood. In nucleotides, the CDR3 is TGTGCCAGCAGCTCCGGTGTGGGGTCTGGGGCCAACGTCCTGACTTTC. Translated, it gives CASSSGVGSGANVLTF.